The next 19 T cell receptor beta chains were all read from a single sample in a study of molecular identifiers for immune sequencing clone quantification. TCRdb fed the PCR reads into MiXCR, producing one record per CDR3 protein. The table records around 460,000 distinct CDR3 sequences, roughly 23% of them present only once. The sample consisted of naive CD8+ T cells from blood, with Jurkat cell RNA spiked in. Stated subset: FACS-sorted CD8+CD4-CCR7+CD45RA+ naive T cells. These TCRs come from a human donor in good health. Some libraries in this study had Jurkat cell RNA spiked in.

Of note for this clonotype: This may be a read error: a much more frequent sequence differs by one nucleotide. The chain employs TRBV27 and TRBJ2-7; a weak D match, TRBD2 (5 bases). Trimming took off 2 bases at V and 5 bases at J, with 13 bases between the two ends. The CDR3 totals 14 residues. CDR1 is MNHEY and CDR2 is SMNVEV in the germline V gene (reference sequence). The chain's CDR3 is CASSLLGRDHEQYF. DNA for the CDR3: TGTGCCAGCAGTTTACTAGGGAGAGACCACGAGCAGTACTTC.

The V call is TRBV5-1, the J call TRBJ1-1, with a possible D match to TRBD1 (6 bases). V lost 0 bases and J 5 bases, leaving 11 bases between the germline ends. Germline CDR1 and CDR2: SGHRS and YFSETQ. The CDR3 runs to 14 residues. The CDR3 here is CASSLEGVRTEAFF. The CDR3 DNA reads as TGCGCCAGCAGCTTGGAGGGGGTTAGGACTGAAGCTTTCTTT.

The chain links TRBV20-1 to TRBJ2-2; D may be TRBD2 (6 bases). Per the germline V gene, CDR1 is DFQATT and CDR2 is SNEGSKA (reference sequence). This CDR3 contains 15 residues. V was clipped by 1 base and J by 4 bases, with 13 bases between them. CDR3 residues: CSARAGGIITGELFF. The CDR3, as DNA: TGCAGTGCTAGAGCCGGCGGGATTATCACCGGGGAGCTGTTTTTT.

To note about this clonotype: Possible read error: a much larger clone is one base away. The genes are TRBV16 and TRBJ2-7; 7 nucleotides match TRBD2. Per germline, CDR1 KGHSY and CDR2 FQNENV. This CDR3 has 14 residues. CDR3 loop: CASSYVGRDYEQNF. DNA of the CDR3: TGTGCCAGCAGCTATGTCGGAAGGGACTACGAGCAGAACTTC.

In this sample, this clonotype turned up many times. The J gene is TRBJ1-6, the V gene TRBV20-1; D not resolved. Deletions cut 0 bases from V and 8 bases from J, with 17 bases between. CDR3 length: 16 amino acids. The germline gives CDR1 DFQATT, CDR2 SNEGSKA (reference sequence). The CDR3 here is CSARDQDALWYSPLHF. In DNA, the CDR3 is TGCAGTGCTAGAGATCAGGATGCTCTGTGGTATTCACCCCTCCACTTT.

This clonotype was seen more than once but under ten times. The chain combines TRBV6-5 with TRBJ2-1; a possible D gene is TRBD2 (6 bases). CDR1 and CDR2 (germline): MNHEY, SVGAGI. The CDR3 sequence is 13 residues long. Trimming took off 5 bases at V and 9 bases at J, with 14 bases between the two ends. CDR3 DNA: TGTGCCAGCAGTGGGGGGACGGGGCTTGAGCAGTTCTTC. It codes for CASSGGTGLEQFF.

About this clonotype itself: Compared with germline, one end of the junction differs, possibly owing to a read error. V usage is TRBV12-5 and J usage is TRBJ1-6; D is possibly TRBD1 (5 bases). The germline V gene encodes CDR1 LGHNT and CDR2 FRNRAP. This CDR3 has 10 residues. This CDR3 reads CATYQSPTGF. CDR3 nucleotide sequence: TGTGCTACATATCAGAGTCCCACAGGATTT.

Comment on this clonotype: A much larger clone differs by one base, so this may be a read error. The chain links TRBV20-1 to TRBJ2-7, with 7 nucleotides matching TRBD2. The germline V gene has CDR1 DFQATT and CDR2 SNEGSKA (reference sequence). The CDR3 has 14 amino acids. Trimming removed 3 bases from V and 2 bases from J; junction bases left unmatched: 7. CDR3: CSASVPAGTYEQYF. CDR3 nucleotide sequence: TGCAGTGCTAGTGTTCCAGCGGGGACCTACGAGCAGTACTTC.

This clonotype was recorded at least ten times. The CDR3 sequence: CASSQSLSTGLDTEAFF. The DNA for the CDR3 is TGCGCCAGCAGCCAGAGCTTATCGACAGGGTTGGACACTGAAGCTTTCTTT. The chain has TRBV4-1 and TRBJ1-1; 7 positions agree with TRBD1. With V trimmed by 3 bases and J by 3 bases, 13 bases remained unmatched. This CDR3 has 17 amino acids. Germline V gene lookup returns CDR1 MGHRA and CDR2 YSYEKL.

Comments on this clonotype: The conserved closing phenylalanine or tryptophan is absent in this CDR3, likely reflecting a read error. The chain employs TRBV28 and TRBJ2-3; TRBD2 might be the D (6 bases). The CDR3 loop spans 12 amino acids. The ends were cut back, 3 bases at V and 5 bases at J, with 6 bases in the middle. From germline, CDR1 is MDHEN and CDR2 SYDVKM. The CDR3 DNA follows: TGTGCCAGCAGTTTCGGGGGAGATACGCAGTATTCT. It specifies CASSFGGDTQYS.

The CDR3, as DNA: TGCAGCGTTGTTCCGAGCACAGATACGCAGTATTTT. It codes for CSVVPSTDTQYF. The chain carries TRBV29-1 and TRBJ2-3; no firm D call. Germline assignment: CDR1 SQVTM and CDR2 ANQGSEA. This CDR3 region has 12 residues. V was trimmed by 4 bases and J by 0 bases, leaving 5 bases between them.

The chain recombines TRBV12-2 with TRBJ2-7; the table names TRBD1, a call not compared with the DNA. TRBV12-2 is described as a pseudogene. The length of the CDR3 is 18 residues. The CDR3 sequence: CASRRPGQGLVVGYEQYF. The CDR3 DNA sequence: TGTGCAAGTCGCCGCCCGGGACAGGGGCTAGTTGTGGGCTACGAGCAGTACTTC.

Ten or more counts support this clonotype. This chain links TRBV27 with TRBJ1-2; 11 bases match TRBD1. V trimming: 2 bases; J trimming: 5 bases; junction bases outside the gene matches: 1. Germline CDR1 is MNHEY and CDR2 is SMNVEV (reference sequence). CDR3 length: 14 amino acids. In nucleotides, the CDR3 is TGTGCCAGCAGTTTAGGACAGGGGGCGTATGGCTACACCTTC. It translates to CASSLGQGAYGYTF.

This clonotype was detected only a few times. The J gene is TRBJ2-5, the V gene TRBV11-1; D call uncertain. This CDR3 comprises 13 residues. Trimming removed 6 bases from V and 5 bases from J, with 13 bases in between. CDR1 SGHAT and CDR2 FQDESV come from the germline V gene (reference sequence). In nucleotides, the CDR3 is TGTGCCAGCAGTACTCGATGGGGTGAGACCCAGTACTTC. Translated, it gives CASSTRWGETQYF.

The chain is built from TRBV30 and TRBJ2-1, with 12 nucleotides matching TRBD2. The CDR3 is 12 residues long. The ends lost 3 bases at V and 14 bases at J; junction bases unmatched: 5. Germline CDR1 is GTSNPN and CDR2 is SVGIG (reference sequence). The CDR3 bases are TGTGCCTGGAGCCTAGCGGGGGGGCTGGAGTTCTTC. Translation: CAWSLAGGLEFF. The entire variable domain, with the rest obtained from reference TRBV30 and TRBJ2-1, is as follows: SQTIHQWPATLVQPVGSPLSLECTVEGTSNPNLYWYRQAAGRGLQLLFYSVGIGQISSEVPQNLSASRPQDRQFILSSKKLLLSDSGFYLCAWSLAGGLEFFGPGTRLTVL.

The chain combines TRBV5-6 with TRBJ1-5; a weak D match, TRBD1 (5 bases). This CDR3 region has 15 residues. V was pared by 3 bases and J by 3 bases, with 13 bases between. Germline assignment: CDR1 SGHDT and CDR2 YYEEEE. The CDR3 DNA reads as TGTGCCAGCAGCTCGACCCAGGGTTACAATCAGCCCCAGCATTTT. This sequence encodes CASSSTQGYNQPQHF.

This clonotype showed up just a few times. This chain connects TRBV7-6 to TRBJ2-7; 8 bases fit TRBD2. This CDR3 region has 18 residues. V trimming: 1 base; J trimming: 0 bases; junction bases outside the gene matches: 11. Germline loops: CDR1 SGHVS, CDR2 FNYEAQ. This CDR3 is CASSLDREGGERSYEQYF. The CDR3 coding sequence is TGTGCCAGCAGCTTAGATCGGGAGGGGGGAGAACGCTCCTACGAGCAGTACTTC.

This clonotype came up a few times. The chain employs TRBV5-1 and TRBJ1-1; D unresolved. CDR3 length equals 15 residues. Trimming pared 1 base from V and 4 bases from J, leaving 14 bases between. Germline values: CDR1 SGHRS, CDR2 YFSETQ. CDR3 protein: CASSLSSPSATEAFF. The DNA of the CDR3 is TGCGCCAGCAGCTTGTCCTCCCCATCGGCCACTGAAGCTTTCTTT.

This clonotype was picked up many times. CDR3 sequence (DNA): TGTGCCAGCAGCTTAGGTCGATGGCTAGCGGGAGCATCGGCAGATACGCAGTATTTT. Its translation: CASSLGRWLAGASADTQYF. This sequence joins TRBV7-9 and TRBJ2-3; 10 bases map to TRBD2. The germline CDR1 and CDR2 sequences are SEHNR and FQNEAQ (reference sequence). The CDR3 contains 19 residues. Trimming at V came to 1 base and at J to 4 bases, leaving 14 bases not matched to a gene.